A selection of T cell receptor beta chains follows, all from one sample in a study of cytotoxic CD8 clonotypes in ibrutinib-treated CLL. TCRdb's copy holds only in-frame clones and misses some; the assay was immunoSEQ multiplex PCR. Of roughly 130,000 clones in the sample, approximately 80% were seen once. Sequenced here: PBMCs, sampled after 12 months of ibrutinib treatment. The receptors come from a human donor with chronic lymphocytic leukemia. CDR3s include the opening cysteine and the closing phenylalanine or tryptophan. D genes are given only for firm matches. Size tells how often a clone was seen (once, few, many) or the class of an expanded clone, and some rows leave it out.

V: TRBV6-6
D: TRBD2
size: .
J: TRBJ2-7
CDR3: CASSSLAGAYEQYF
DNA: TGTGCCAGCAGTTCCCTAGCGGGAGCTTACGAGCAGTACTTC

V: TRBV19
D: .
size: few
J: TRBJ1-1
CDR3: CASSNQVRGGTEAFF
DNA: TGTGCCAGTAGTAACCAAGTCCGGGGGGGCACTGAAGCTTTCTTT

V: TRBV27
D: .
size: .
J: TRBJ2-7
CDR3: CASSLRTWGGAYEQYF
DNA: TGTGCCAGCAGTTTAAGGACCTGGGGTGGTGCCTACGAGCAGTACTTC

V: TRBV2
D: TRBD1
size: once
J: TRBJ2-3
CDR3: CASRGDRADTQYF
DNA: TGTGCCAGCAGGGGGGACAGGGCAGATACGCAGTATTTT

V: TRBV18
D: .
size: .
J: TRBJ1-1
CDR3: CASSPNAPATNTEAFF
DNA: TGTGCCAGCTCCCCAAACGCACCAGCGACCAACACTGAAGCTTTCTTT

V: TRBV19
D: .
size: .
J: TRBJ2-7
CDR3: CASNSATGYEQYF
DNA: TGTGCCAGTAACTCGGCGACAGGCTACGAGCAGTACTTC

V: TRBV4-1
D: .
size: .
J: TRBJ1-2
CDR3: CASSQAGQGTNYGYTF
DNA: TGCGCCAGCAGCCAGGCAGGTCAGGGGACAAACTATGGCTACACCTTC

V: TRBV7-3
D: TRBD1
size: .
J: TRBJ2-5
CDR3: CASSLGQGGAETQYF
DNA: TGTGCCAGCAGCTTAGGACAGGGGGGCGCAGAGACCCAGTACTTC

V: TRBV6-5
D: .
size: .
J: TRBJ1-1
CDR3: CASSYRRTNTEAFF
DNA: TGTGCCAGCAGTTACCGTCGGACGAACACTGAAGCTTTCTTT

V: TRBV6-5
D: .
size: .
J: TRBJ2-1
CDR3: CASSYQSSTGMEQFF
DNA: TGTGCCAGCAGTTACCAATCCTCAACAGGGATGGAGCAGTTCTTC

V: TRBV7-8
D: .
size: .
J: TRBJ2-7
CDR3: CASSSIASPSSYEQYF
DNA: TGTGCCAGCAGCTCAATTGCGTCCCCGAGCTCCTACGAGCAGTACTTC

V: TRBV9
D: TRBD2
size: .
J: TRBJ2-1
CDR3: CASNRGSSYNEQFF
DNA: TGTGCCAGCAACCGCGGGAGCTCCTACAATGAGCAGTTCTTC

V: TRBV6-1
D: .
size: .
J: TRBJ2-4
CDR3: CASSEYKSIQYF
DNA: TGTGCCAGCAGTGAATACAAAAGCATTCAGTACTTC

V: TRBV27
D: .
size: .
J: TRBJ2-1
CDR3: CATKRNRESSYNEQFF
DNA: TGTGCCACCAAACGAAACAGGGAGAGCTCCTACAATGAGCAGTTCTTC

V: TRBV4-1
D: TRBD1
size: .
J: TRBJ1-4
CDR3: CASSQTGSGNEKLFF
DNA: TGCGCCAGCAGCCAGACAGGGTCCGGTAATGAAAAACTGTTTTTT

V: TRBV28
D: .
size: once
J: TRBJ2-1
CDR3: CASTINGGEFF
DNA: TGTGCCAGCACCATAAACGGCGGAGAGTTCTTC

V: TRBV4-3
D: .
size: .
J: TRBJ2-7
CDR3: CASSQARRPDLYEQYF
DNA: TGCGCCAGCAGCCAAGCTCGTCGCCCGGATCTTTACGAGCAGTACTTC

V: TRBV6-5
D: TRBD2
size: .
J: TRBJ2-5
CDR3: CASSYSGSGARETQYF
DNA: TGTGCCAGCAGTTACTCGGGTAGCGGGGCGAGGGAGACCCAGTACTTC

V: TRBV6-1
D: .
size: .
J: TRBJ2-3
CDR3: CASSEAFIAPYF
DNA: TGTGCCAGCAGTGAAGCTTTTATCGCCCCGTATTTT

V: TRBV2
D: .
size: few
J: TRBJ1-4
CDR3: CASDLQAPEGKLFF
DNA: TGTGCCAGCGACTTACAGGCGCCGGAGGGAAAACTGTTTTTT

V: TRBV4-3
D: TRBD2
size: .
J: TRBJ2-7
CDR3: CASSQEVFAGLAYEQYF
DNA: TGCGCCAGCAGCCAAGAGGTATTTGCGGGACTAGCCTACGAGCAGTACTTC

V: TRBV5-1
D: TRBD2
size: once
J: TRBJ2-5
CDR3: CASSSAGSQETQYF
DNA: TGCGCCAGCAGCTCAGCGGGATCACAAGAGACCCAGTACTTC

V: TRBV6-6
D: .
size: .
J: TRBJ1-5
CDR3: CASSYWADNQPQHF
DNA: TGTGCCAGCAGTTACTGGGCAGACAATCAGCCCCAGCATTTT

V: TRBV6-5
D: .
size: .
J: TRBJ2-7
CDR3: CASSYSTGREEQYF
DNA: TGTGCCAGCAGTTACTCGACTGGCCGGGAAGAGCAGTACTTC